These 28 T cell receptor beta chains were all obtained from the same sample, sequenced in a study of beta chain features in type 1 diabetes. Findings and limits, study-wide: Significant though moderate, a shortening of TCRB CDR3s appeared in all four CD4+ subsets of Type 1 diabetes patients.

These receptors have no known antigen. Sequenced material consisted of expressed TCRB transcripts (all of the isolated RNA was reverse transcribed). The repertoire was sequenced with immunoSEQ multiplex PCR; TCRdb's copy has only in-frame clones and lacks some. The data hold some 370,000 clones, with 8.5% to 10% observed a single time. Sequenced material: central memory CD4+ T cells from blood. The receptors shown here come from a man aged 25 to 40 with type 1 diabetes.

This clone turned up a few times. This sequence joins TRBV5-1 and TRBJ1-3; 8 bases are a match to TRBD1. CDR3 length equals 16 residues. Germline CDR1 and CDR2: SGHRS and YFSETQ. V was pared by 4 bases and J by 3 bases, with 9 bases of the junction left unmatched. The CDR3 DNA sequence: TGCGCCAGCAGCGGATCGACAGGGGAGCTTGGAAACACCATATATTTT. It codes for CASSGSTGELGNTIYF.

V is TRBV28 and J is TRBJ2-7; tentatively, D is TRBD1 (7 bases). V shed 5 bases and J shed 8 bases, with 19 bases lying between them. The CDR3 runs to 14 residues. Germline CDR1 and CDR2: MDHEN and SYDVKM. CDR3 region: CASSPGDSATKQYF. The CDR3 DNA sequence: TGTGCCAGCAGTCCGGGGGACAGTGCTACGAAGCAGTACTTC.

The chain employs TRBV7-2 and TRBJ2-1; 8 nucleotides align to TRBD2. Germline CDR1 is SGHTA and CDR2 is FQGNSA. J was trimmed by 10 bases and V by 5 bases; bases with no gene match: 13. CDR3 size: 15 residues. CDR3 sequence: CASSQQAGAPREQFF. In DNA form, the CDR3 reads TGTGCCAGCAGCCAACAAGCGGGAGCCCCACGGGAGCAGTTCTTC.

The chain uses TRBV7-2 and TRBJ2-5, with D possibly matching TRBD1 (6 bases). The better agreement between TRBJ2-7 and the DNA end casts doubt on the J call. The CDR3 spans 16 residues. The germline CDR1 and CDR2 sequences are SGHTA and FQGNSA. CDR3 nucleotide sequence: TGTGCCAGCAGCTTATCCCTCGACAGGCGCCTCTACGAGCAGTACTTC. This codes for CASSLSLDRRLYEQYF.

This rearrangement joins TRBV10-3 to TRBJ1-1, with a weak D call TRBD1 (6 bases). CDR1 and CDR2 from the germline V gene are ENHRY and SYGVKD. The CDR3 covers 15 residues. Trimming shortened V by 7 bases and J by 5 bases, and 20 bases separated the two germline ends. CDR3 sequence reads: CAIKPSSGAGTEAFF. In nucleotides, the CDR3 is TGTGCCATCAAACCCTCTTCGGGGGCTGGGACTGAAGCTTTCTTT.

This sequence joins TRBV5-1 and TRBJ2-2, with TRBD2 matching 9 bases. The CDR3 length is 14 residues. From germline, CDR1 is SGHRS and CDR2 YFSETQ. Trimming removed 9 bases from V and 2 bases from J; junction bases left unmatched: 5. The CDR3 region is CATKTSGNTGELFF. The CDR3 DNA is TGCGCCACCAAGACTAGCGGAAACACCGGGGAGCTGTTTTTT.

This clone has more than one count but fewer than ten. The chain couples TRBV19 to TRBJ1-2, with 8 bases lining up with TRBD1. There are 14 residues in the CDR3. The junction had 11 bases not matched to a gene; V was cut back by 8 bases and J by 6 bases. The germline V gene has CDR1 LNHDA and CDR2 SQIVND (reference sequence). The CDR3 reads CASSRQGTRNGYTF. The CDR3 nucleotides read TGTGCCAGTTCTCGACAGGGGACAAGAAATGGCTACACCTTC.

This clone was seen only a few times. The chain links TRBV18 to TRBJ1-3; D uncertain. Germline-derived CDR1 and CDR2 are KGHSH and LQKENI. The CDR3 consists of 16 residues. Trimming removed 3 bases from V and 0 bases from J, with 12 bases in between. The CDR3 loop reads CASSPAEAASGNTIYF. The CDR3 DNA reads TGTGCCAGCTCACCCGCCGAGGCAGCCTCTGGAAACACCATATATTTT.

As for this clone: Distinct nucleotide sequences in the sample also encode this CDR3. CDR3 protein: CASSRGGSGNTIYF. As DNA, the CDR3 is TGTGCCAGCTCCCGAGGGGGCTCTGGAAACACCATATATTTT. This chain links TRBV27 with TRBJ1-3, with D possibly matching TRBD1 (6 bases). Trimming shortened V by 8 bases and J by 0 bases, and 11 bases separated the two germline ends. In germline, CDR1 is MNHEY, CDR2 SMNVEV (reference sequence). This CDR3 has 14 amino acids.

The chain joins TRBV6-6 to TRBJ1-4; D may be TRBD1 (5 bases). Germline V gene data show CDR1 as MNHNY and CDR2 as SVGAGI (reference sequence). V lost 0 bases and J lost 1, with 9 bases in between. The CDR3 is 16 residues long. The DNA for the CDR3 is TGTGCCAGCAGTTACTCCACCGGACAAACTAATGAAAAACTGTTTTTT. This encodes CASSYSTGQTNEKLFF.

V and J are TRBV7-6 and TRBJ1-5, with D possibly matching TRBD1 (5 bases). This CDR3 has 16 residues. Trimming stripped 0 bases from V and 6 bases from J, with 15 bases between. Per the germline V gene, CDR1 is SGHVS and CDR2 is FNYEAQ. The CDR3 region has the DNA TGTGCCAGCAGCTTAGCGCCGGGCAGGGAGGGTCAGCCCCAGCATTTT. The encoded protein is CASSLAPGREGQPQHF.

The V gene is TRBV19, the J gene TRBJ2-7; the D gene is possibly TRBD1 (5 bases). CDR3 size: 14 residues. V lost 5 bases to trimming and J lost 6 bases, with 17 bases between them. CDR1 and CDR2 (germline): LNHDA, SQIVND (reference sequence). In nucleotides, the CDR3 is TGTGCCAGTAGTGTCTCCATGGGGCCCGGCGAGCAGTACTTC. As protein: CASSVSMGPGEQYF.

This clone came up a few times. The chain couples TRBV28 to TRBJ2-1, with a weak D call TRBD1 (9 bases). V shed 6 bases and J shed 7 bases, with 40 bases lying between them. The germline gives CDR1 MDHEN, CDR2 SYDVKM. The length of the CDR3 is 22 residues. The CDR3 DNA reads as TGTGCCAGCAGAGGTCCTCCGGGACAGGGTAGTAATAGCGGGGAGGGCCGGAATGAGCAGTTCTTC. This encodes CASRGPPGQGSNSGEGRNEQFF. Full variable domain (missing parts from reference TRBV28 and TRBJ2-1): DVKVTQSSRYLVKRTGEKVFLECVQDMDHENMFWYRQDPGLGLRLIYFSYDVKMKEKGDIPEGYSVSREKKERFSLILESASTNQTSMYLCASRGPPGQGSNSGEGRNEQFFGPGTRLTVL.

This clone turned up a few times. The rearrangement joins TRBV5-1 to TRBJ2-5; 8 bases match TRBD2. Looked up from germline, CDR1 is SGHRS and CDR2 is YFSETQ. Germline trimming cut 5 bases from V and 5 bases from J; bases unmatched to any gene: 8. The CDR3 covers 14 residues. In nucleotides, the CDR3 is TGCGCCAGCAGTCAGTCAGCGGGAGTGGAGACCCAGTACTTC. Translation gives CASSQSAGVETQYF. Full variable domain (remainder filled in from reference TRBV5-1 and TRBJ2-5): KAGVTQTPRYLIKTRGQQVTLSCSPISGHRSVSWYQQTPGQGLQFLFEYFSETQRNKGNFPGRFSGRQFSNSRSEMNVSTLELGDSALYLCASSQSAGVETQYFGPGTRLLVL.

CDR3 region: CASSKGLGNQPQHF. In nucleotides, the CDR3 is TGTGCCAGTAGTAAGGGACTTGGCAATCAGCCCCAGCATTTT. The chain couples TRBV19 to TRBJ1-5; D is perhaps TRBD1 (5 bases). The germline V gene encodes CDR1 LNHDA and CDR2 SQIVND (reference sequence). The length of the CDR3 is 14 residues. V lost 4 bases and J 2 bases, leaving 9 bases between the germline ends.

This clone was seen a few times. This chain uses TRBV28 with TRBJ2-4, with D perhaps matching TRBD1 (5 bases). The ends were cut back, 8 bases at V and 0 bases at J, with 11 bases in the middle. This CDR3 is built from 14 residues. The germline V gene encodes CDR1 MDHEN and CDR2 SYDVKM. CDR3 region: CASGLQAAKNIQYF. Here the CDR3 DNA reads TGTGCCAGCGGATTACAGGCAGCCAAAAACATTCAGTACTTC. Combining the CDR3 with reference TRBV28 and TRBJ2-4 gives the whole variable domain DVKVTQSSRYLVKRTGEKVFLECVQDMDHENMFWYRQDPGLGLRLIYFSYDVKMKEKGDIPEGYSVSREKKERFSLILESASTNQTSMYLCASGLQAAKNIQYFGAGTRLSVL.

V and J are TRBV2 and TRBJ2-5; 10 bases line up with TRBD2. With the DNA end fitting TRBJ2-7 better, the J assignment may be wrong. This CDR3 is built from 15 residues. The germline gives CDR1 SNHLY, CDR2 FYNNEI. CDR3 amino acids: CASLKSILAGHEQYF. The CDR3 nucleotides are TGTGCCAGCCTTAAGAGCATACTAGCGGGACACGAGCAGTACTTC.

There are a few counts of this clone. The V call is TRBV2, the J call TRBJ2-3; 9 positions match TRBD2. This CDR3 contains 15 residues. Germline assignment: CDR1 SNHLY and CDR2 FYNNEI. Trimming took 6 bases from V and 1 from J; bases not matched to a gene: 5. The CDR3 reads CASRRIAGGTDTQYF. CDR3 sequence (DNA): TGTGCCAGCAGGAGGATAGCGGGGGGCACAGATACGCAGTATTTT. Full variable domain (rest looked up from reference TRBV2 and TRBJ2-3): EPEVTQTPSHQVTQMGQEVILRCVPISNHLYFYWYRQILGQKVEFLVSFYNNEISEKSEIFDDQFSVERPDGSNFTLKIRSTKLEDSAMYFCASRRIAGGTDTQYFGPGTRLTVL.

This clone has only a few counts. Other DNA sequences from this sample encode an identical CDR3 as well. CDR3 protein: CASSGQGGTEAFF. The DNA of the CDR3 is TGCGCCAGCAGTGGTCAGGGGGGCACTGAAGCTTTCTTT. The chain has TRBV10-2 and TRBJ1-1; 7 positions match TRBD1. Germline V CDR1 and CDR2: WSHSY, SAAADI. Unmatched junction bases numbered 3, after V lost 4 bases and J lost 4 bases. This CDR3 has 13 amino acids.

The table lists this clone with a few counts. The rearrangement uses TRBV4-2 and TRBJ1-1; the D is unclear. V lost 0 bases, J lost 2 bases, and 19 bases lay in between. The CDR3 runs 18 residues. Germline CDR1 reads LGHNA; CDR2 reads YNFKEQ. This CDR3 is CASSQEFIGSGQNTEAFF. As DNA, the CDR3 is TGTGCCAGCAGCCAAGAATTCATCGGCAGCGGTCAAAACACTGAAGCTTTCTTT.

This clone occurred many times. The chain couples TRBV28 to TRBJ2-1; D unresolved. Germline V gene sequence: CDR1 MDHEN, CDR2 SYDVKM. The CDR3 spans 12 residues. Trimming removed 4 bases from V and 6 bases from J, with 7 bases in between. In DNA, the CDR3 is TGTGCCAGCAGTTCGAATATCAATGAGCAGTTCTTC. This translates into CASSSNINEQFF.

The chain recombines TRBV29-1 with TRBJ1-5, with a possible D match to TRBD1 (5 bases). This CDR3 spans 14 amino acids. Trimming took 4 bases from V and 5 from J, leaving 15 bases between them. Germline loops: CDR1 SQVTM, CDR2 ANQGSEA. The chain's CDR3 is CSVARAGKDQPQHF. Written as DNA, the CDR3 is TGCAGCGTTGCTAGGGCAGGGAAGGATCAGCCCCAGCATTTT.

Concerning this clone: One end of the junction fails to match germline, which may point to a read error. The V call is TRBV7-6, the J call TRBJ2-5, with no clear D. CDR3 length: 13 residues. The germline V gene encodes CDR1 SGHVS and CDR2 FNYEAQ. The CDR3 sequence: CASSLEFQETQYF. As DNA, the CDR3 is TGTGCTAGCAGCTTAGAATTCCAAGAGACCCAGTACTTC. Based on the CDR3 plus reference TRBV7-6 and TRBJ2-5, the full variable domain is GAGVSQSPRYKVTKRGQDVALRCDPISGHVSLYWYRQALGQGPEFLTYFNYEAQQDKSGLPNDRFSAERPEGSISTLTIQRTEQRDSAMYRCASSLEFQETQYFGPGTRLLVL.

The rearrangement uses TRBV25-1 and TRBJ1-1, with TRBD1 as a possible D gene (5 bases). Germline CDR1 and CDR2: MGHDK and SYGVNS. The CDR3 length is 18 residues. Between the trimmed V and J ends, which lost 1 base and 4 bases, there was a span of 22 bases. The CDR3 protein is CASSESQGTRGSVTEAFF. The CDR3 DNA reads as TGTGCCAGCAGTGAATCTCAGGGTACGAGGGGATCTGTCACTGAAGCTTTCTTT.

This clone has a handful of counts. The chain has TRBV30 and TRBJ1-5; 9 bases fit TRBD1. Germline V gene lookup returns CDR1 GTSNPN and CDR2 SVGIG (reference sequence). CDR3 length: 13 residues. Trimming took 7 bases from V and 7 from J; bases not matched to a gene: 8. The CDR3 nucleotides read TGTGCCTCCCGGACAGGGGTTAAGCAGCCCCAGCATTTT. Amino acid sequence: CASRTGVKQPQHF.

This chain connects TRBV7-2 to TRBJ2-1; the match to TRBD1 covers 10 bases. The CDR3 covers 15 residues. The germline V gene encodes CDR1 SGHTA and CDR2 FQGNSA. The junction had 9 bases not matched to a gene; V was cut back by 7 bases and J by 6 bases. CDR3 amino acids: CASTLRTGGGNEQFF. The DNA of the CDR3 is TGTGCCAGCACCCTAAGGACAGGGGGGGGCAATGAGCAGTTCTTC.

This clone was seen only a few times. The chain recombines TRBV30 with TRBJ1-2; 7 nucleotides line up with TRBD1. J gave up 8 bases and V 1 base, and 4 bases lay outside the gene matches. CDR3 length: 12 residues. The germline gives CDR1 GTSNPN, CDR2 SVGIG (reference sequence). Here the CDR3 DNA reads TGTGCCTGGAGTGCGACAGGGTGGGGCTACACCTTC. Encoded protein: CAWSATGWGYTF.

This chain links TRBV28 with TRBJ2-5; D may correspond to TRBD1 or TRBD2 (5 bases each). The CDR3 runs to 14 residues. The V end was cut by 5 bases, the J end by 5 bases, with 15 bases between. Germline lookup yields CDR1 MDHEN and CDR2 SYDVKM. CDR3 in amino acids: CASSKWVGDETQYF. CDR3 nucleotides: TGTGCCAGCAGTAAGTGGGTCGGGGACGAGACCCAGTACTTC.